This is a list of T cell receptor beta chains from one sample in a study of long-term antiretroviral therapy in people with HIV. Using immunoSEQ multiplex PCR, the repertoire was profiled, and TCRdb retains in-frame clones only, with some absent. This table holds fewer than 55,000 clones, roughly 96% found once. The sequencing here drew on unsorted PBMCs, taken 3.7 years after starting antiretroviral therapy. The receptors shown here come from a woman aged 45-59 years with HIV. CDR3s include the opening cysteine and the closing phenylalanine or tryptophan. D genes are given only for firm matches. Clone sizes are given selectively: once, few, many, or a class where the clone is expanded.

V gene	clone size	D gene	CDR3 length	J gene	CDR3 protein	CDR3 DNA
TRBV15	NA	TRBD2	17	TRBJ2-2	CATSRDSSGGSAGELFF	TGTGCCACCAGCAGAGATTCGAGCGGGGGAAGTGCCGGGGAGCTGTTTTTT
TRBV5-6	once	NA	12	TRBJ1-1	CASSLLSFEAFF	TGTGCCAGCAGCTTGTTGTCGTTTGAAGCTTTCTTT
TRBV6-5	NA	NA	14	TRBJ1-5	CASSPVGSNQPQHF	TGTGCCAGCAGCCCCGTAGGGTCGAATCAGCCCCAGCATTTT
TRBV6-1	NA	TRBD1	14	TRBJ1-4	CASSPQGAWEKLFF	TGTGCCAGCAGTCCGCAGGGGGCTTGGGAAAAACTGTTTTTT
TRBV2	NA	TRBD1	17	TRBJ1-3	CASRHGTDPLSGNTIYF	TGTGCCAGCAGACACGGGACAGATCCTTTATCTGGAAACACCATATATTTT
TRBV29-1	NA	NA	12	TRBJ2-1	CSVGSLYNEQFF	TGCAGCGTTGGTTCTCTCTACAATGAGCAGTTCTTC
TRBV6-6	NA	NA	11	TRBJ2-7	CASKGPYEQYF	TGTGCCAGCAAGGGACCCTACGAGCAGTACTTC
TRBV5-1	NA	TRBD1	16	TRBJ1-3	CASSPQTGGDGNTIYF	TGCGCCAGCAGCCCCCAGACAGGGGGCGATGGAAACACCATATATTTT
TRBV11-2	NA	NA	12	TRBJ2-5	CASSLDAPSQYF	TGTGCCAGCAGCTTAGATGCGCCGTCCCAGTACTTC
TRBV6-5	NA	NA	15	TRBJ2-3	CATHSRDPRTDTQYF	TGTGCCACCCACTCCCGGGACCCCCGGACAGATACGCAGTATTTT
TRBV7-2	NA	TRBD2	17	TRBJ2-6	CASSLALAVSGANVLTF	TGTGCCAGCAGCTTAGCGCTAGCGGTCTCTGGGGCCAACGTCCTGACTTTC
TRBV6-1	NA	NA	14	TRBJ1-1	CASSEGTGGTEAFF	TGTGCCAGCAGTGAAGGAACAGGAGGGACTGAAGCTTTCTTT
TRBV5-1	NA	TRBD2	16	TRBJ2-3	CASSSLAGGRTDTQYF	TGCGCCAGCAGCTCGCTAGCGGGGGGCCGCACAGATACGCAGTATTTT
TRBV19	NA	TRBD1	20	TRBJ2-1	CASSPAPGQGFERSYNEQFF	TGTGCCAGTAGCCCAGCGCCCGGACAGGGTTTTGAGCGCTCCTACAATGAGCAGTTCTTC
TRBV7-3	NA	TRBD1	15	TRBJ1-1	CASSLTTGGGTEAFF	TGTGCCAGCAGCTTAACCACAGGGGGGGGCACTGAAGCTTTCTTT
TRBV5-1	NA	NA	18	TRBJ1-3	CASSLAVGGGRSGNTIYF	TGCGCCAGCAGCTTGGCCGTTGGTGGGGGCCGCTCTGGAAACACCATATATTTT
TRBV7-8	NA	NA	16	TRBJ1-1	CASTLRWGAQNTEAFF	TGTGCCAGCACCCTAAGATGGGGGGCGCAAAACACTGAAGCTTTCTTT
TRBV12-5	NA	TRBD2	14	TRBJ2-5	CASGLRGGPETQYF	TGTGCTAGTGGTTTGCGGGGGGGGCCAGAGACCCAGTACTTC
TRBV7-2	NA	TRBD1	12	TRBJ2-7	CASRDRGYEQYF	TGTGCCAGCCGGGACAGGGGATACGAGCAGTACTTC
TRBV5-5	NA	TRBD1	17	TRBJ1-1	CASSLGPGTAMNTEAFF	TGTGCCAGCAGCTTGGGCCCCGGGACAGCCATGAACACTGAAGCTTTCTTT
TRBV7-2	NA	TRBD1	16	TRBJ1-4	CASSLGGQGMSEKLFF	TGTGCCAGCAGCTTAGGGGGACAGGGGATGAGTGAAAAACTGTTTTTT
TRBV2	NA	NA	15	TRBJ1-3	CASSPKTVSGNTIYF	TGTGCCAGCAGTCCCAAGACCGTCTCTGGAAACACCATATATTTT